These 16 T cell receptor beta chains were sequenced from one sample in a study of CD8 T cells in Susac syndrome (dated by TCRdb to between 2017 and 2020). Libraries were made using the immunoSEQ multiplex PCR assay. RNA was extracted using the RNeasy kit, and roughly 0.5 to 1 microgram was reverse transcribed with random hexamers. TCRdb ran its own pipeline on the public reads, namely fastp trimming at Q25 and MiXCR clone calling, and kept in-frame beta chains. Each CDR3 protein gets just one entry, which takes the most common genes and DNA from the rows behind it. The sample profile shows around 270,000 distinct CDR3 sequences; over 75% of them were found once. The ten most abundant clones make up 0.21% of the sample. Sequencing used CD8+ T cells from PBMCs. The source of these receptors is a human donor with multiple sclerosis.

This rearrangement joins TRBV10-2 to TRBJ2-1; tentatively, D is TRBD2 (5 bases). CDR3 size: 14 residues. The V gene lost 4 bases and the J gene lost 1 base, with 8 bases spanning the gap. CDR1 is WSHSY, CDR2 SAAADI, per germline. The CDR3 here is CASSASKSYNEQFF. The CDR3 DNA reads TGCGCCAGCAGTGCTAGCAAATCCTACAATGAGCAGTTCTTC.

The V and J genes are TRBV10-3 and TRBJ1-2; D remains unclear. Germline CDR1 is ENHRY and CDR2 is SYGVKD. The CDR3 consists of 12 residues. Trimming shortened V by 8 bases and J by 3 bases, and 10 bases separated the two germline ends. The CDR3 protein is CAIPQRHYGYTF. As DNA, the CDR3 is TGTGCCATCCCCCAAAGGCACTATGGCTACACCTTC.

The V call is TRBV9, the J call TRBJ1-1; 7 bases are a match to TRBD1. Trimming took 3 bases from V and 3 from J; bases not matched to a gene: 8. CDR1 is SGDLS, CDR2 YYNGEE, per germline. The CDR3 has 15 amino acids. CDR3 in DNA: TGTGCCAGCAGCGCAGAAACCAGGGGGGACACTGAAGCTTTCTTT. Protein: CASSAETRGDTEAFF. Supplemented by reference TRBV9 and TRBJ1-1, the full variable domain reads DSGVTQTPKHLITATGQRVTLRCSPRSGDLSVYWYQQSLDQGLQFLIQYYNGEERAKGNILERFSAQQFPDLHSELNLSSLELGDSALYFCASSAETRGDTEAFFGQGTRLTVV.

The rearrangement links TRBV3-1 to TRBJ2-1, with D perhaps given as TRBD1 or TRBD2 (6 bases each). Trimming took off 0 bases at V and 2 bases at J, with 17 bases between the two ends. CDR1 is LGHDT, CDR2 YNNKEL, per germline (reference sequence). The CDR3 spans 18 residues. DNA of the CDR3: TGTGCCAGCAGCCAAGATCCTTACAGGGCGGGAACCTACAATGAGCAGTTCTTC. Its translation: CASSQDPYRAGTYNEQFF.

The V gene is TRBV6-2 or TRBV6-3, the J gene TRBJ2-7; D may be TRBD1 (5 bases). This CDR3 contains 13 residues. The V gene's germline CDR1 is MNHEY and CDR2 SVGEGT. Trimming left V 6 bases short and J 2 bases short, with 11 bases between. CDR3 in amino acids: CASSPTVPYEQYF. The CDR3 coding sequence is TGTGCCAGCAGCCCGACAGTACCCTACGAGCAGTACTTC.

This clonotype was seen a handful of times. This rearrangement joins TRBV20-1 to TRBJ2-7, with D hard to call. Trimming removed 0 bases from V and 6 bases from J, with 9 bases in between. Germline V gene data show CDR1 as DFQATT and CDR2 as SNEGSKA (reference sequence). This CDR3 comprises 12 residues. CDR3 DNA sequence: TGCAGTGCTAGAGATGAGGTCGGCGAGCAGTACTTC. It specifies CSARDEVGEQYF.

This sequence joins TRBV30 and TRBJ2-1; D is uncertain. The CDR3 loop spans 14 amino acids. CDR1 GTSNPN and CDR2 SVGIG come from the germline V gene (reference sequence). Trimming shortened V by 2 bases and J by 1 base, and 9 bases separated the two germline ends. The CDR3 bases are TGTGCCTGGAGTTTGGTAGGATCCTACAATGAGCAGTTCTTC. Encoded protein: CAWSLVGSYNEQFF.

The V call is TRBV28, the J call TRBJ2-3; 12 bases match TRBD2. V trimming: 5 bases; J trimming: 4 bases; junction bases outside the gene matches: 7. This CDR3 is built from 16 residues. The germline V gene encodes CDR1 MDHEN and CDR2 SYDVKM. The CDR3 region has the DNA TGTGCCAGCAGTCCTAGACTAGCGGGAGTTTCAGATACGCAGTATTTT. Encoded protein: CASSPRLAGVSDTQYF.

The V call is TRBV7-9, the J call TRBJ2-7; D gene uncertain. Trimming removed 0 bases from V and 0 bases from J, with 12 bases in between. Germline values: CDR1 SEHNR, CDR2 FQNEAQ (reference sequence). The CDR3 has 16 amino acids. The CDR3 loop reads CASSLAWSESSYEQYF. The CDR3 nucleotides read TGTGCCAGCAGCTTAGCATGGAGTGAAAGCTCCTACGAGCAGTACTTC. The whole variable domain, filled in from reference TRBV7-9 and TRBJ2-7, reads DTGVSQNPRHKITKRGQNVTFRCDPISEHNRLYWYRQTLGQGPEFLTYFQNEAQLEKSRLLSDRFSAERPKGSFSTLEIQRTEQGDSAMYLCASSLAWSESSYEQYFGPGTRLTVT.

The chain links TRBV6-2 or TRBV6-3 to TRBJ2-1; D remains unclear. The germline gives CDR1 MNHEY, CDR2 SVGEGT. The germline V and J ends were trimmed by 0 bases and 2 bases, with 20 bases remaining between them. The CDR3 extends over 19 amino acids. The CDR3 loop is CASSYSLIPQIIPYNEQFF. The CDR3 DNA follows: TGTGCCAGCAGTTACTCGCTCATCCCGCAAATTATCCCCTACAATGAGCAGTTCTTC.

The genes are TRBV24-1 and TRBJ2-7, with D uncertain. Trimming took 4 bases from V and 3 from J, leaving 9 bases between them. This CDR3 comprises 13 residues. The V gene's germline CDR1 is KGHDR and CDR2 SFDVKD. The CDR3 DNA follows: TGTGCCACCAGTGACATACCCTTCTACGAGCAGTACTTC. It translates to CATSDIPFYEQYF.

This sequence joins TRBV20-1 and TRBJ2-1, with TRBD1 as a possible D gene (5 bases). This CDR3 is built from 12 residues. The V and J ends lost 3 bases and 6 bases respectively, with 9 bases between them. From germline, CDR1 is DFQATT and CDR2 SNEGSKA (reference sequence). CDR3 nucleotides: TGCAGTGCTAGTAGGGGTAGCAATGAGCAGTTCTTC. Its protein product is CSASRGSNEQFF.

The CDR3 here is CASSVAELEGETQYF. CDR3 DNA: TGTGCCAGCAGCGTAGCGGAGCTAGAGGGAGAGACCCAGTACTTC. The V and J genes are TRBV9 and TRBJ2-5; a weak D match, TRBD2 (5 bases). CDR1 SGDLS and CDR2 YYNGEE come from the germline V gene. With 0 bases removed from V and 4 bases from J, the gap between germline ends came to 13 bases. The CDR3 totals 15 residues.

This chain links TRBV4-3 with TRBJ2-1; 10 nucleotides align to TRBD2. Germline assignment: CDR1 LGHNA and CDR2 YSLEER. With 4 bases clipped from V and 3 bases from J, the junction kept 6 bases outside the gene matches. This CDR3 is 16 amino acids long. The CDR3 DNA sequence: TGCGCCAGCAGCCCAGAGACTAGCGGGTACTACAATGAGCAGTTCTTC. Protein sequence: CASSPETSGYYNEQFF.

CDR3 coding DNA: TGCAGTGCTAGAGATTTAGTTGGGCGAATGGACCTTGAGCAGTTCTTC. Translating it yields CSARDLVGRMDLEQFF. The V call is TRBV20-1, the J call TRBJ2-1; D is unresolved. The ends were cut back, 0 bases at V and 9 bases at J, with 21 bases in the middle. Germline CDR1 is DFQATT and CDR2 is SNEGSKA (reference sequence). This CDR3 region has 16 residues.

This chain joins TRBV6-2 or TRBV6-3 and TRBJ2-1, with a tentative D call TRBD2 (6 bases). The CDR3 runs to 15 residues. V lost 6 bases to trimming and J lost 8 bases, with 20 bases between them. CDR1 and CDR2 from the germline V gene are MNHEY and SVGEGT. CDR3 in DNA: TGTGCCAGCAGACCCCGCTCGGCGGGGTACTATGAGCAGTTCTTC. As protein: CASRPRSAGYYEQFF.